Below, 30 T cell receptor beta chains from the same sample are listed, as sequenced in a study of blood T cells in healthy people across ages. Together with a sample-barcoded 5' primer, a J-beta primer mix was included in a second PCR lasting roughly 6 to 12 cycles. A single record per CDR3 protein comes from TCRdb applying MiXCR to the 5' RACE reads. Of hundreds of thousands of distinct CDR3 sequences detected, over 20% appear once; the ten largest clones hold more than 3%. Sequencing used blood. The receptors were sampled from a man in his 70s in good health.

Written as DNA, the CDR3 is TGTGCCAGCAGTTTGACAGTAGCGGCAGATACGCAGTATTTT. Translation gives CASSLTVAADTQYF. This chain connects TRBV6-2 or TRBV6-3 to TRBJ2-3; D perhaps matches TRBD2 (6 bases). Trimming pared 4 bases from V and 4 bases from J, leaving 12 bases between. This CDR3 comprises 14 residues. Germline loops: CDR1 MNHEY, CDR2 SVGEGT.

The chain couples TRBV20-1 to TRBJ2-3, with 7 nucleotides matching TRBD2. Per germline, CDR1 DFQATT and CDR2 SNEGSKA (reference sequence). Trimming took 7 bases from V and 0 from J; bases not matched to a gene: 7. The CDR3 covers 14 residues. In DNA, the CDR3 is TGCAGTGTCTCACTAGCGCCTAGCACAGATACGCAGTATTTT. The encoded protein is CSVSLAPSTDTQYF.

This clonotype was seen a few times. The rearrangement links TRBV20-1 to TRBJ2-1; D may be TRBD2 (6 bases). This CDR3 contains 18 residues. The V gene's germline CDR1 is DFQATT and CDR2 SNEGSKA (reference sequence). V was trimmed by 1 base and J by 5 bases, leaving 24 bases between them. As DNA, the CDR3 is TGCAGTGCTAGAGGCGAAAAGAGGAGGCTAGCGTTCCACAATGAGCAGTTCTTC. It yields the protein CSARGEKRRLAFHNEQFF.

This clonotype occurred a few times. The V call is TRBV7-9, the J call TRBJ2-7; 9 nucleotides line up with TRBD1. Losses at the gene ends were 4 bases for V and 0 bases for J; bases not matched to a gene: 7. The germline CDR1 and CDR2 sequences are SEHNR and FQNEAQ (reference sequence). This CDR3 spans 16 amino acids. The CDR3 loop reads CASSSPGTGSSYEQYF. CDR3 nucleotides: TGTGCCAGCAGCTCCCCCGGGACAGGGTCCTCCTACGAGCAGTACTTC.

This chain uses TRBV23-1 with TRBJ2-1; no reliable D call. TRBV23-1 has ORF status, its function being uncertain. The CDR3 extends over 15 amino acids. V lost 1 base to trimming and J lost 6 bases, with 13 bases between them. The CDR3 reads CASSQFGSGCNEQFF. The CDR3 DNA follows: TGCGCCAGCAGTCAATTTGGGTCCGGGTGCAATGAGCAGTTCTTC.

The V call is TRBV7-9, the J call TRBJ2-5, with D unresolved. The CDR3 spans 12 residues. V was shortened by 5 bases and J by 4 bases, with 8 bases between the two germline ends. Germline lookup yields CDR1 SEHNR and CDR2 FQNEAQ (reference sequence). Here the CDR3 reads CASSPNAETQYF. CDR3 nucleotides: TGTGCCAGCAGCCCAAATGCAGAGACCCAGTACTTC. Drawing the rest from reference TRBV7-9 and TRBJ2-5, the complete variable domain is DTGVSQNPRHKITKRGQNVTFRCDPISEHNRLYWYRQTLGQGPEFLTYFQNEAQLEKSRLLSDRFSAERPKGSFSTLEIQRTEQGDSAMYLCASSPNAETQYFGPGTRLLVL.

This chain uses TRBV20-1 with TRBJ2-2; no reliable D call. Trimming left V 1 base short and J 8 bases short, with 8 bases between. The CDR3 runs to 12 residues. The germline gives CDR1 DFQATT, CDR2 SNEGSKA (reference sequence). The CDR3 DNA reads as TGCAGTGCTAGAGGCCCTTTTGGGGAGCTGTTTTTT. Translation: CSARGPFGELFF.

This clonotype was detected only a few times. The chain has TRBV6-2 or TRBV6-3 and TRBJ2-7, with D perhaps TRBD1 (6 bases). The J call may be mistaken, given a closer DNA end match to TRBJ2-1. There are 13 residues in the CDR3. CDR1 and CDR2 from the germline V gene are MNHEY and SVGEGT. The CDR3 protein is CASNQDSYNEQFF. The CDR3 region has the DNA TGTGCCAGCAACCAGGACAGCTACAATGAGCAGTTCTTC.

V usage is TRBV3-1 and J usage is TRBJ2-5; 11 nucleotides match TRBD2. The J call is doubtful: the DNA matches TRBJ2-1 better. Germline CDR1 is LGHDT and CDR2 is YNNKEL (reference sequence). The CDR3 runs to 12 residues. The DNA of the CDR3 is TGTGCCAGCAGCCGACTAGCGGGGGAGCAGTTCTTC. Translating it yields CASSRLAGEQFF.

The chain couples TRBV18 to TRBJ1-5; D gene unclear. The germline V gene has CDR1 KGHSH and CDR2 LQKENI. The germline V and J ends were trimmed by 3 bases and 0 bases, with 12 bases remaining between them. This CDR3 is 16 amino acids long. The CDR3 is CASSPIYRNSNQPQHF. The CDR3 DNA is TGTGCCAGCTCACCGATATACCGGAATAGCAATCAGCCCCAGCATTTT.

This clonotype was counted at least ten times. The CDR3 protein is CASSSGRNSYEQYF. The DNA for the CDR3 is TGTGCCAGCAGCTCCGGACGGAATTCCTACGAGCAGTACTTC. The chain carries TRBV13 and TRBJ2-7; no clear D. The germline gives CDR1 PRHDT, CDR2 FYEKMQ (reference sequence). This CDR3 contains 14 residues. Trimming removed 4 bases from V and 1 base from J, with 11 bases in between. The entire variable domain, with the rest obtained from reference TRBV13 and TRBJ2-7, is as follows: AAGVIQSPRHLIKEKRETATLKCYPIPRHDTVYWYQQGPGQDPQFLISFYEKMQSDKGSIPDRFSAQQFSDYHSELNMSSLELGDSALYFCASSSGRNSYEQYFGPGTRLTVT.

This clonotype appeared a few times. The germline gene is not matched at one end of the junction; a read error may be the cause. The chain is built from TRBV14 and TRBJ1-2; possible D gene TRBD1, 5 bases. This CDR3 spans 13 amino acids. Germline CDR1 reads SGHDN; CDR2 reads FVKESK. CDR3 coding DNA: TGTGTCAGCAGCCCCCAGGGAAACTATGGCTACACCTTC. Protein: CVSSPQGNYGYTF.

This clonotype was seen more than once but under ten times. The rearrangement joins TRBV27 to TRBJ2-6, with 10 bases that match TRBD2. Germline V lookup: CDR1 MNHEY, CDR2 SMNVEV (reference sequence). With V trimmed by 8 bases and J by 5 bases, 15 bases remained unmatched. CDR3 length equals 18 residues. CDR3 in amino acids: CASGRLLTSGFWANVLTF. CDR3 sequence (DNA): TGTGCCAGCGGCAGATTGCTGACTAGCGGGTTCTGGGCCAACGTCCTGACTTTC.

The sample holds a few counts of this clonotype. V usage is TRBV19 and J usage is TRBJ2-5, with a possible D match to TRBD2 (6 bases). V lost 3 bases and J 2 bases, leaving 10 bases between the germline ends. The CDR3 contains 14 residues. CDR1 is LNHDA and CDR2 is SQIVND in the germline V gene (reference sequence). CDR3 loop: CASSMAGGQETQYF. In nucleotides, the CDR3 is TGTGCCAGTAGTATGGCCGGAGGGCAAGAGACCCAGTACTTC. The full variable domain, with the rest looked up from reference TRBV19 and TRBJ2-5, is DGGITQSPKYLFRKEGQNVTLSCEQNLNHDAMYWYRQDPGQGLRLIYYSQIVNDFQKGDIAEGYSVSREKKESFPLTVTSAQKNPTAFYLCASSMAGGQETQYFGPGTRLLVL.

This clonotype has only a few counts. This sequence joins TRBV20-1 and TRBJ2-7, with unresolved D. The germline V and J ends were trimmed by 3 bases and 6 bases, with 12 bases remaining between them. The CDR3 sequence is 12 residues long. Germline V gene sequence: CDR1 DFQATT, CDR2 SNEGSKA (reference sequence). The CDR3 loop is CSARTSHFEQYF. CDR3 nucleotide sequence: TGCAGTGCTAGGACCAGTCACTTCGAGCAGTACTTC.

This clonotype was detected only a few times. Written as DNA, the CDR3 is TGCGCCAGCAGCTTGCAGACAGGGCCCTCCTACGAGCAGTACTTC. Its translation: CASSLQTGPSYEQYF. The V gene is TRBV5-1, the J gene TRBJ2-7, with 7 bases lining up with TRBD1. The junction had 4 bases not matched to a gene; V was cut back by 1 base and J by 0 bases. The CDR3 contains 15 residues. CDR1 SGHRS and CDR2 YFSETQ come from the germline V gene.

The chain has TRBV3-1 and TRBJ2-1; D unresolved. The germline V gene encodes CDR1 LGHDT and CDR2 YNNKEL (reference sequence). The CDR3 totals 13 residues. Trimming removed 5 bases from V and 4 bases from J, with 9 bases in between. The CDR3 loop reads CASSTLRYNEQFF. CDR3 in DNA: TGTGCCAGCAGCACCCTTAGGTACAATGAGCAGTTCTTC.

The table lists this clonotype with a count of one. The chain couples TRBV20-1 to TRBJ2-7; TRBD2 is a possible D gene (6 bases). CDR3 length: 13 residues. Per germline, CDR1 DFQATT and CDR2 SNEGSKA (reference sequence). V lost 6 bases to trimming and J lost 2 bases, with 14 bases between them. The CDR3 DNA sequence: TGCAGTGCCGCCGGGGACTCGGCCTACGAGCAGTACTTC. Residues: CSAAGDSAYEQYF.

Only a few counts were recorded for this clonotype. CDR3 bases: TGTGCCAGCAGCGTAGCCCCGGGACAGGGATCCTACGAGCAGTACTTC. Translated, it gives CASSVAPGQGSYEQYF. V usage is TRBV9 and J usage is TRBJ2-7; TRBD1 agrees at 9 bases. This CDR3 region has 16 residues. In germline, CDR1 is SGDLS, CDR2 YYNGEE. Unmatched junction bases numbered 5, after V lost 0 bases and J lost 1 base.

CDR3 coding DNA: TGTGCCAGCAGTTACCAAGGACTAGCGGGCCTCAGCACAGATACGCAGTATTTT. Its translation: CASSYQGLAGLSTDTQYF. The chain combines TRBV6-2 or TRBV6-3 with TRBJ2-3; TRBD2 aligns across 11 bases. The CDR3 is 18 amino acids. The germline gives CDR1 MNHEY, CDR2 SVGEGT. V lost 2 bases, J lost 0 bases, and 7 bases stayed unmatched.

This clonotype appeared a few times. V usage is TRBV5-1 and J usage is TRBJ2-3, with 14 nucleotides matching TRBD2. The CDR3 has 16 amino acids. V shed 4 bases, J shed 2 bases, and the junction held 3 bases outside the gene matches. Germline CDR1 and CDR2: SGHRS and YFSETQ. CDR3 residues: CASSVGLAGDTDTQYF. CDR3 sequence (DNA): TGCGCCAGCAGCGTGGGACTAGCGGGGGACACAGATACGCAGTATTTT.

This clonotype was observed a handful of times. The chain employs TRBV3-1 and TRBJ2-2; no reliable D call. The CDR3 consists of 15 residues. V was shortened by 6 bases and J by 6 bases, with 17 bases between the two germline ends. Germline assignment: CDR1 LGHDT and CDR2 YNNKEL (reference sequence). DNA of the CDR3: TGTGCCAGCAGTCTCGATCCTCGCGGAGCCGGGGAGCTGTTTTTT. It encodes CASSLDPRGAGELFF.

This clonotype turned up a few times. The gene calls are TRBV20-1 and TRBJ2-7; maybe TRBD1 (5 bases). The CDR3 has 13 amino acids. V gave up 6 bases and J gave up 3 bases, with 15 bases separating them. Per germline, CDR1 DFQATT and CDR2 SNEGSKA (reference sequence). The CDR3 DNA sequence: TGCAGTGCCGTGGGGCGAATAGTCTACGAGCAGTACTTC. This sequence encodes CSAVGRIVYEQYF.

This clonotype was seen only a few times. The V call is TRBV4-1, the J call TRBJ1-6; D may be TRBD1 (5 bases). The CDR3 spans 14 residues. CDR1 is MGHRA and CDR2 is YSYEKL in the germline V gene. V lost 1 base and J 5 bases, leaving 6 bases between the germline ends. Here the CDR3 DNA reads TGCGCCAGCAGCCAAGGACAGAATAATTCACCCCTCCACTTT. Protein sequence: CASSQGQNNSPLHF.

The chain couples TRBV2 to TRBJ2-7; unclear D gene. Germline CDR1 SNHLY, CDR2 FYNNEI. CDR3 size: 13 residues. Between the trimmed V and J ends, which lost 5 bases and 5 bases, there was a span of 13 bases. CDR3 residues: CASSPDARDEQYF. The CDR3 bases are TGTGCCAGCAGTCCCGACGCCCGGGACGAGCAGTACTTC.

This chain links TRBV7-2 with TRBJ2-5; D ambiguous. With the DNA end fitting TRBJ2-7 better, the J assignment may be wrong. The CDR3 sequence is 14 residues long. From germline, CDR1 is SGHTA and CDR2 FQGNSA. This CDR3 is CASSSGISIHEQYF. The CDR3 bases are TGTGCCAGCAGCTCTGGGATCTCCATCCACGAGCAGTACTTC.

The J gene is TRBJ1-4, the V gene TRBV15, with 7 bases fitting TRBD1. V lost 2 bases and J lost 4; bases outside the gene matches: 10. The CDR3 has 17 residues. Germline V gives CDR1 LNHNV, CDR2 YYDKDF (reference sequence). The CDR3 nucleotides are TGTGCCACCAGCAGACCTTACCAACAGGGGAGTAATGAAAAACTGTTTTTT. This translates into CATSRPYQQGSNEKLFF. The whole variable domain, remainder taken from reference TRBV15 and TRBJ1-4, is DAMVIQNPRYQVTQFGKPVTLSCSQTLNHNVMYWYQQKSSQAPKLLFHYYDKDFNNEADTPDNFQSRRPNTSFCFLDIRSPGLGDTAMYLCATSRPYQQGSNEKLFFGSGTQLSVL.

This chain uses TRBV6-1 with TRBJ2-3; 7 bases fit TRBD1. In germline, CDR1 is MNHNS, CDR2 SASEGT. The CDR3 runs 16 residues. Germline trimming cut 1 base from V and 3 bases from J; bases unmatched to any gene: 7. Here the CDR3 DNA reads TGTGCCAGCAGTGAAGAGAGGGGGCTCCCAACAGATACGCAGTATTTT. Encoded protein: CASSEERGLPTDTQYF.

This clonotype was counted only a few times. The rearrangement links TRBV2 to TRBJ2-7; tentative D call: TRBD2 (5 bases). This CDR3 comprises 14 residues. Germline loops: CDR1 SNHLY, CDR2 FYNNEI. Trimming left V 8 bases short and J 2 bases short, with 16 bases between. CDR3 sequence (DNA): TGTGCCAGCCAACCCCTAGCTTCTACCTACGAGCAGTACTTC. This codes for CASQPLASTYEQYF.

V is TRBV11-2 and J is TRBJ2-1; D uncertain. Trimming pared 6 bases from V and 4 bases from J, leaving 10 bases between. The CDR3 contains 13 residues. Germline loops: CDR1 SGHAT, CDR2 FQNNGV. CDR3 nucleotide sequence: TGTGCCAGCAGTGGCGGCACATACAATGAGCAGTTCTTC. It is translated as CASSGGTYNEQFF. Supplemented by reference TRBV11-2 and TRBJ2-1, the full variable domain reads EAGVAQSPRYKIIEKRQSVAFWCNPISGHATLYWYQQILGQGPKLLIQFQNNGVVDDSQLPKDRFSAERLKGVDSTLKIQPAKLEDSAVYLCASSGGTYNEQFFGPGTRLTVL.